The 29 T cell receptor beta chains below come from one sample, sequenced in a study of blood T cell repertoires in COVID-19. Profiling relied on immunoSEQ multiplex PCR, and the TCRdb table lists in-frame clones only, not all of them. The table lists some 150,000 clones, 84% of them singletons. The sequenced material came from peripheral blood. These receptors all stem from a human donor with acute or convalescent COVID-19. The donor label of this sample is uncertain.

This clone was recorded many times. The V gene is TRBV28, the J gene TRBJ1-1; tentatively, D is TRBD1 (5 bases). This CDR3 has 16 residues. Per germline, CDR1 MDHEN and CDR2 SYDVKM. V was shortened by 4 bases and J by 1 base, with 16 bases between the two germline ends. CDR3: CASSSPREQGNTEAFF. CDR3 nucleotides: TGTGCCAGCAGTTCCCCCCGGGAGCAGGGGAACACTGAAGCTTTCTTT. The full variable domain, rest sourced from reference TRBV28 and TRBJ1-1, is DVKVTQSSRYLVKRTGEKVFLECVQDMDHENMFWYRQDPGLGLRLIYFSYDVKMKEKGDIPEGYSVSREKKERFSLILESASTNQTSMYLCASSSPREQGNTEAFFGQGTRLTVV.

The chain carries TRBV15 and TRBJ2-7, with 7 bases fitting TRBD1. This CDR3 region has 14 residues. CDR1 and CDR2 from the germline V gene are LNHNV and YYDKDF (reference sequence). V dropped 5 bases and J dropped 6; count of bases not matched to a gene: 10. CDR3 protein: CATSVDRPRGEQYF. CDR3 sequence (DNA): TGTGCCACCAGCGTGGACAGGCCGAGAGGCGAGCAGTACTTC.

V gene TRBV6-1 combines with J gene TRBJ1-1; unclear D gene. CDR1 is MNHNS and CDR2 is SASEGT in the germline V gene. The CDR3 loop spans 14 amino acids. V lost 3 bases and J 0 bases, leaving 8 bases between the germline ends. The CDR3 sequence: CASSEGDLNTEAFF. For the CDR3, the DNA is TGTGCCAGCAGTGAGGGAGATTTGAACACTGAAGCTTTCTTT.

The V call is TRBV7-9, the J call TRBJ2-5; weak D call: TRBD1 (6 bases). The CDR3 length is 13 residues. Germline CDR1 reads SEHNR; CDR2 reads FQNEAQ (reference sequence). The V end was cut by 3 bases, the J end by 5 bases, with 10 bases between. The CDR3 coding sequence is TGTGCCAGCAGCTTTGGGGGCGGGGAGACCCAGTACTTC. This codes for CASSFGGGETQYF.

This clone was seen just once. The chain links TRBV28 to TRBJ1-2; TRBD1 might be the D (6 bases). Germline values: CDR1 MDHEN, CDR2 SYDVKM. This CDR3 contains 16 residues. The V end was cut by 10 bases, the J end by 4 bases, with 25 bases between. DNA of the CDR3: TGTGCCATAACCGCTTTGGTGGGGGACATAACCTATGGCTACACCTTC. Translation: CAITALVGDITYGYTF.

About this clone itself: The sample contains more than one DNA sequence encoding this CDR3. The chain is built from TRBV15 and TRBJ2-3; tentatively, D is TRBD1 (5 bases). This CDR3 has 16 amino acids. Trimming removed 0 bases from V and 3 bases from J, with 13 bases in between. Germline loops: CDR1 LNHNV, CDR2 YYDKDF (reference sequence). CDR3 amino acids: CATSRDGVAGTDTQYF. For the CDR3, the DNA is TGTGCCACCAGCAGAGATGGGGTTGCAGGGACAGATACGCAGTATTTT.

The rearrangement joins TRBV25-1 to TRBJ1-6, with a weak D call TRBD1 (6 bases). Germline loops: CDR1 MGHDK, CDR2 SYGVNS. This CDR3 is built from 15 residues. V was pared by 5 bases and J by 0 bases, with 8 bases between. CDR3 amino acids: CASSPTGSYNSPLHF. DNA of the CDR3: TGTGCCAGCAGTCCGACAGGCTCCTATAATTCACCCCTCCACTTT.

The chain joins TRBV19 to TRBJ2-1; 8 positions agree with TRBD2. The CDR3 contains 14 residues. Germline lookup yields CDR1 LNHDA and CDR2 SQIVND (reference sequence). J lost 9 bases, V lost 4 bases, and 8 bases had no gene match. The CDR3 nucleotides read TGTGCCAGTAGTACCTCAGCGGGAGCAGGTGAGCAGTTCTTC. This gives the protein CASSTSAGAGEQFF.

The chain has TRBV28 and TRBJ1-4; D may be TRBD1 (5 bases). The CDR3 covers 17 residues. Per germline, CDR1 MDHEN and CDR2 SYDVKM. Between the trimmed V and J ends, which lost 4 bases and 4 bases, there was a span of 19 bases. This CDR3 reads CASSSRDSSGGNEKLFF. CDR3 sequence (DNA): TGTGCCAGCAGTTCCCGGGACTCTTCTGGGGGTAATGAAAAACTGTTTTTT. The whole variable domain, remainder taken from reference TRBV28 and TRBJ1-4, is DVKVTQSSRYLVKRTGEKVFLECVQDMDHENMFWYRQDPGLGLRLIYFSYDVKMKEKGDIPEGYSVSREKKERFSLILESASTNQTSMYLCASSSRDSSGGNEKLFFGSGTQLSVL.

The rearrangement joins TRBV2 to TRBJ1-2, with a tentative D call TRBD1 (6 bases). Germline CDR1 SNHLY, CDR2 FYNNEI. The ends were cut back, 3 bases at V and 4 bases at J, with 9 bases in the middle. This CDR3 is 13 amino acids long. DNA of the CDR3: TGTGCCAGCAGTGAGAGGGGGATCTATGGCTACACCTTC. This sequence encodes CASSERGIYGYTF. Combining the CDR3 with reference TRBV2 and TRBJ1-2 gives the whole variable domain EPEVTQTPSHQVTQMGQEVILRCVPISNHLYFYWYRQILGQKVEFLVSFYNNEISEKSEIFDDQFSVERPDGSNFTLKIRSTKLEDSAMYFCASSERGIYGYTFGSGTRLTVV.

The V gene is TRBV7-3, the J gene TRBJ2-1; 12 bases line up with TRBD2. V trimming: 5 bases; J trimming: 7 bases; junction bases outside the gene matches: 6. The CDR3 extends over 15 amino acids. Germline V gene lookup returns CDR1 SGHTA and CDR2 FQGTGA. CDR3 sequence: CASSASGGARNEQFF. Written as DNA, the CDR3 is TGTGCCAGCAGCGCTAGCGGGGGGGCGAGGAATGAGCAGTTCTTC.

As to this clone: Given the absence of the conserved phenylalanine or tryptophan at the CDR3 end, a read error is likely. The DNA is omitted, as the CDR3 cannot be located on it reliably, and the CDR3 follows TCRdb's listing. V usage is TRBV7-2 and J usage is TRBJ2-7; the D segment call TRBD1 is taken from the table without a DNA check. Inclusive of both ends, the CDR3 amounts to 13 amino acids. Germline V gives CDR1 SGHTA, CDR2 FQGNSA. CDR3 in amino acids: CASSLVLWQGWSL.

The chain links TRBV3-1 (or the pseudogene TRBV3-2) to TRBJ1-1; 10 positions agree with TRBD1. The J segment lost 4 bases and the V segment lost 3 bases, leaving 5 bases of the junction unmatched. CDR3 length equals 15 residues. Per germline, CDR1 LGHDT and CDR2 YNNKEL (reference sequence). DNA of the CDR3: TGTGCCAGCAGCCAGACAGGGGGCGCCGGCACTGAAGCTTTCTTT. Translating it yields CASSQTGGAGTEAFF.

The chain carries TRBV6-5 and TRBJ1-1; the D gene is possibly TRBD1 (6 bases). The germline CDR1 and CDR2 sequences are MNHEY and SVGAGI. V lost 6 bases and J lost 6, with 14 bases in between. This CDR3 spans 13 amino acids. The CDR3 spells CASRTGTHPEAFF. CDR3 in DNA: TGTGCCAGCAGAACCGGGACACACCCTGAAGCTTTCTTT.

The CDR3 DNA sequence: TGTGCCAGCAGTGAAGGTGGGGGGAATCCTAACTATGGCTACACCTTC. Its protein is CASSEGGGNPNYGYTF. The J gene is TRBJ1-2, the V gene TRBV2; D may be TRBD1 (5 bases). Trimming took 1 base from V and 0 from J, leaving 12 bases between them. Germline V lookup: CDR1 SNHLY, CDR2 FYNNEI. This CDR3 comprises 16 residues.

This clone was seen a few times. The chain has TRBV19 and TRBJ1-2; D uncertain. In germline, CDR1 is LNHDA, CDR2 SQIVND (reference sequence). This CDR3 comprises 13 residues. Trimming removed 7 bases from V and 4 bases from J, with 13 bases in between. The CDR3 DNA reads TGTGCCAGTACCGAAGACAAAGTCTATGGCTACACCTTC. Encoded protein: CASTEDKVYGYTF.

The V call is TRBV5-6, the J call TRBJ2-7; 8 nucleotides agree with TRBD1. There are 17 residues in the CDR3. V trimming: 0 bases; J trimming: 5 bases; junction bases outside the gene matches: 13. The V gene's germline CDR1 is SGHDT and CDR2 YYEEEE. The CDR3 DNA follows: TGTGCCAGCAGCTTGGTCCCTGGACAGGGTCTCGGTAACGAGCAGTACTTC. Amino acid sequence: CASSLVPGQGLGNEQYF.

CDR3 in DNA: TGCGCCAGCAGCCAAGGTCTCGGGGGGAGCTCCTACGAGCAGTACTTC. Translated, it gives CASSQGLGGSSYEQYF. The chain has TRBV4-1 and TRBJ2-7, with 7 bases lining up with TRBD2. V was pared by 1 base and J by 0 bases, with 6 bases of the junction left unmatched. This CDR3 region has 16 residues. CDR1 and CDR2 (germline): MGHRA, YSYEKL.

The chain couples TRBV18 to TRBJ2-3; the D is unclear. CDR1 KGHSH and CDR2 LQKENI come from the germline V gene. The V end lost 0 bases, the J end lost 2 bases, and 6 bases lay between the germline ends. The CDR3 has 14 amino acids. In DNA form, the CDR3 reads TGTGCCAGCTCACCACCGTTACTCACAGATACGCAGTATTTT. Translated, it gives CASSPPLLTDTQYF.

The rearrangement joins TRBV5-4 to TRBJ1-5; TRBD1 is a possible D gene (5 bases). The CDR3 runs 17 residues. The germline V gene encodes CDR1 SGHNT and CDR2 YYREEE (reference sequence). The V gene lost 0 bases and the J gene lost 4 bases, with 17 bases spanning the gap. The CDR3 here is CASSLGVGTLGNQPQHF. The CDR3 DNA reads TGTGCCAGCAGCTTGGGGGTCGGGACTCTAGGGAATCAGCCCCAGCATTTT. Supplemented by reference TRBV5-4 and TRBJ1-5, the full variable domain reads ETGVTQSPTHLIKTRGQQVTLRCSSQSGHNTVSWYQQALGQGPQFIFQYYREEENGRGNFPPRFSGLQFPNYSSELNVNALELDDSALYLCASSLGVGTLGNQPQHFGDGTRLSIL.

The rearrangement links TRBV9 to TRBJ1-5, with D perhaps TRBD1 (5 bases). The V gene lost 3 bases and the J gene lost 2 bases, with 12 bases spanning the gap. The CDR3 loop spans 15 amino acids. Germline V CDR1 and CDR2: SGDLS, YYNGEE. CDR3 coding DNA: TGTGCCAGCAGCGCTCAGGGTGGGGGCAATCAGCCCCAGCATTTT. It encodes CASSAQGGGNQPQHF. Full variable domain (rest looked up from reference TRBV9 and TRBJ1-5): DSGVTQTPKHLITATGQRVTLRCSPRSGDLSVYWYQQSLDQGLQFLIQYYNGEERAKGNILERFSAQQFPDLHSELNLSSLELGDSALYFCASSAQGGGNQPQHFGDGTRLSIL.

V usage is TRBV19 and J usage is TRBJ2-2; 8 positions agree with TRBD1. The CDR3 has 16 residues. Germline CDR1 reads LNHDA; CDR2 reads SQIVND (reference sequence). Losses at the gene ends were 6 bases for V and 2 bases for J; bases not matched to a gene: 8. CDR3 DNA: TGTGCCAGTAGATCGGGACAGGTACCAAACACCGGGGAGCTGTTTTTT. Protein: CASRSGQVPNTGELFF.

The CDR3 nucleotides read TGTGCCGATGAGCCCCCGGGACAGGCCTACGAGCAGTACTTC. Its protein product is CADEPPGQAYEQYF. The chain combines TRBV7-9 with TRBJ2-7; 8 bases match TRBD1. Trimming took 11 bases from V and 2 from J; bases not matched to a gene: 11. This CDR3 region has 14 residues. CDR1 is SEHNR, CDR2 FQNEAQ, per germline (reference sequence).

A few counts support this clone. The CDR3 coding sequence is TGCGCCAGCACCCCGACAGCCATCGGAGTTGAAGCTTTCTTT. Amino acids: CASTPTAIGVEAFF. This chain links TRBV5-1 with TRBJ1-1, with D possibly being TRBD1 (5 bases). This CDR3 comprises 14 residues. Germline loops: CDR1 SGHRS, CDR2 YFSETQ. V was trimmed by 6 bases and J by 7 bases, leaving 19 bases between them.

The CDR3 loop reads CASSLDVGGKKETQYF. The CDR3 DNA reads TGTGCCAGCAGCTTAGATGTGGGGGGGAAAAAAGAGACCCAGTACTTC. The chain recombines TRBV7-8 with TRBJ2-5, with 7 bases aligning to TRBD2. Trimming removed 1 base from V and 3 bases from J; junction bases left unmatched: 8. CDR1 and CDR2 from the germline V gene are SGHVS and FQNEAQ. The CDR3 runs 16 residues.

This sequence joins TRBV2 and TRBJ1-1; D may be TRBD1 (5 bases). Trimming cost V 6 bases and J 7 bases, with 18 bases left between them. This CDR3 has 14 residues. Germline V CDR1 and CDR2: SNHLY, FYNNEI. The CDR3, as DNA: TGTGCCAGCAGCCCCGCCCCTCAAGGGGTTGAAGCTTTCTTT. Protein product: CASSPAPQGVEAFF.

The DNA for the CDR3 is TGTGCTACCCAACCGGGTTACGGGGACACAGATACGCAGTATTTT. Protein product: CATQPGYGDTDTQYF. The chain combines TRBV2 with TRBJ2-3, with D possibly being TRBD2 (5 bases). Germline CDR1 SNHLY, CDR2 FYNNEI. The CDR3 is made up of 15 amino acids.

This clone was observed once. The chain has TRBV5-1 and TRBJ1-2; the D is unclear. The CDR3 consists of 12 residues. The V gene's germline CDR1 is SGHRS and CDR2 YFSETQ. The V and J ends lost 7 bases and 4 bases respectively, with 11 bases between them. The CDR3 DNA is TGCGCCAGCGCGCTGGAGAGCTATGGCTACACCTTC. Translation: CASALESYGYTF.

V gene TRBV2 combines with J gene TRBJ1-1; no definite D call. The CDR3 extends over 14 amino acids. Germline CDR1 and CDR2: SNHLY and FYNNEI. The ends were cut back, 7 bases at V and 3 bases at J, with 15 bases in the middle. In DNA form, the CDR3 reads TGTGCCAGCACCGCGGGCCGGTGGGACACTGAAGCTTTCTTT. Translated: CASTAGRWDTEAFF.